These 16 T cell receptor beta chains came from one sample sequenced in a study of beta chain features in type 1 diabetes. Since all of the isolated RNA was reverse transcribed, expressed TCRB transcripts were what got sequenced. TCRdb keeps only in-frame clones here, not all; method: immunoSEQ multiplex PCR. The repertoire holds more than 120,000 clones, over 9.5% seen once, with 1% to 1.5% in the top ten. The sequencing input was naive CD4+ T cells from blood. Source of these receptors: a man aged 18 to 35 in good health.

The chain employs TRBV4-3 and TRBJ1-5; TRBD1 is a possible D gene (5 bases). The CDR3 is made up of 14 amino acids. Germline V CDR1 and CDR2: LGHNA, YSLEER. V dropped 5 bases and J dropped 7 bases, with 15 bases sitting between them. CDR3 in DNA: TGCGCCAGCAGCGAACTCAGGGTTGGCCAGCCCCAGCATTTT. It yields the protein CASSELRVGQPQHF.

This clone showed up just a few times. The rearrangement uses TRBV5-4 and TRBJ2-7, with TRBD1 matching 7 bases. V shed 5 bases, J shed 6 bases, and the junction held 11 bases outside the gene matches. The CDR3 extends over 14 amino acids. The germline V gene encodes CDR1 SGHNT and CDR2 YYREEE (reference sequence). CDR3 nucleotides: TGTGCCAGCAGGGGAACAGGGGATAGGTCCGAGCAGTACTTC. It specifies CASRGTGDRSEQYF.

With regard to this clone: This same CDR3 is encoded by further DNA sequences in the sample. The chain combines TRBV30 with TRBJ1-5, with TRBD1 matching 9 bases. The V segment lost 1 base and the J segment 6 bases; nucleotides outside the gene matches: 1. The CDR3 runs to 13 residues. CDR1 and CDR2 from the germline V gene are GTSNPN and SVGIG (reference sequence). As DNA, the CDR3 is TGTGCCTGGAGTGGACAGGGGGTTCAGCCCCAGCATTTT. The encoded protein is CAWSGQGVQPQHF.

The CDR3 DNA reads TGTGCCAGCAGCCCCGCAGGAGGCTACACCTTC. Translated, it gives CASSPAGGYTF. V is TRBV6-6 and J is TRBJ1-2; D is unresolved. Germline loops: CDR1 MNHNY, CDR2 SVGAGI (reference sequence). The CDR3 has 11 amino acids. V was cut by 6 bases and J by 8 bases, with 10 bases left in between.

There are a few counts of this clone. The chain joins TRBV29-1 to TRBJ1-2; no clear D gene. Trimming removed 4 bases at V and 2 bases at J, with 8 bases between. Germline V lookup: CDR1 SQVTM, CDR2 ANQGSEA. The CDR3 has 12 residues. The CDR3 reads CSVGYKNYGYTF. The CDR3 region has the DNA TGCAGCGTTGGGTACAAGAACTATGGCTACACCTTC.

This clone has more than one count but fewer than ten. The rearrangement uses TRBV7-2 and TRBJ2-7, with 8 bases fitting TRBD2. CDR1 is SGHTA, CDR2 FQGNSA, per germline. The CDR3 length is 16 residues. Trimming cost V 0 bases and J 6 bases; bases outside gene matches: 10. The CDR3 spells CASSLAAGGGGLEQYF. Here the CDR3 DNA reads TGTGCCAGCAGCTTAGCTGCGGGGGGCGGGGGGCTCGAGCAGTACTTC.

There are a few counts of this clone. The genes are TRBV9 and TRBJ2-7; 8 bases map to TRBD1. V lost 0 bases, J lost 4 bases, and 9 bases stayed unmatched. Germline CDR1 reads SGDLS; CDR2 reads YYNGEE. The CDR3 length is 16 residues. The CDR3 sequence: CASSVGTGNIPYEQYF. In nucleotides, the CDR3 is TGTGCCAGCAGCGTAGGGACAGGGAACATCCCATACGAGCAGTACTTC. The variable domain in full, completed from reference TRBV9 and TRBJ2-7, reads DSGVTQTPKHLITATGQRVTLRCSPRSGDLSVYWYQQSLDQGLQFLIQYYNGEERAKGNILERFSAQQFPDLHSELNLSSLELGDSALYFCASSVGTGNIPYEQYFGPGTRLTVT.

This clone showed up just a few times. The chain carries TRBV27 and TRBJ2-7, with D possibly TRBD1 on 6 matching bases. The CDR3 consists of 15 residues. V dropped 4 bases and J dropped 3 bases, with 16 bases sitting between them. Per the germline V gene, CDR1 is MNHEY and CDR2 is SMNVEV (reference sequence). CDR3 loop: CASSSNGQLFYEQYF. In DNA, the CDR3 is TGTGCCAGCAGTTCAAATGGACAGTTGTTCTACGAGCAGTACTTC.

This clone was picked up many times. The chain combines TRBV19 with TRBJ2-1; the D is unclear. The V end was cut by 3 bases, the J end by 8 bases, with 20 bases between. Per germline, CDR1 LNHDA and CDR2 SQIVND (reference sequence). The CDR3 is 16 residues long. The CDR3: CASSILGVSGLDEQFF. For the CDR3, the DNA is TGTGCCAGTAGTATCCTCGGAGTTTCCGGGTTGGATGAGCAGTTCTTC.

The table lists this clone with a few counts. This chain connects TRBV4-1 to TRBJ1-5; TRBD1 might be the D (6 bases). Trimming stripped 4 bases from V and 1 base from J, with 17 bases between. This CDR3 comprises 17 residues. Germline V gene data show CDR1 as MGHRA and CDR2 as YSYEKL. CDR3 sequence (DNA): TGCGCCAGCAGCCCCTACGGGGGGCTGGGGAGCAATCAGCCCCAGCATTTT. Protein product: CASSPYGGLGSNQPQHF.

V and J are TRBV4-2 and TRBJ2-5, with TRBD2 matching over 11 bases. This CDR3 is 17 amino acids long. The germline V gene encodes CDR1 LGHNA and CDR2 YNFKEQ. Germline trimming cut 4 bases from V and 5 bases from J; bases unmatched to any gene: 12. The CDR3 sequence is CASSPSIAGGPWETQYF. The CDR3 DNA reads as TGTGCCAGCAGCCCCTCGATAGCGGGGGGGCCATGGGAGACCCAGTACTTC.

There are a few counts of this clone. The V and J genes are TRBV19 and TRBJ2-5; 12 positions match TRBD2. The CDR3 runs 17 residues. Trimming at V came to 6 bases and at J to 0 bases, leaving 8 bases not matched to a gene. CDR1 LNHDA and CDR2 SQIVND come from the germline V gene (reference sequence). Here the CDR3 DNA reads TGTGCCAGTAGGCCCGGGACTAGCGGGCTGTACCAAGAGACCCAGTACTTC. It yields the protein CASRPGTSGLYQETQYF.

As DNA, the CDR3 is TGTGCCAGTACCTCAGGCGCACTGAACACTGAAGCTTTCTTT. This gives the protein CASTSGALNTEAFF. The chain joins TRBV6-5 to TRBJ1-1; D gene unclear. With 9 bases removed from V and 0 bases from J, the gap between germline ends came to 14 bases. CDR1 MNHEY and CDR2 SVGAGI come from the germline V gene. This CDR3 contains 14 residues.

This clone was seen ten or more times. The chain carries TRBV30 and TRBJ2-1, with 7 bases that match TRBD2. The CDR3 has 12 residues. Germline V gene data show CDR1 as GTSNPN and CDR2 as SVGIG (reference sequence). The CDR3 bases are TGTGCTAAGCGGGGAGTGGGTAATGAGCAGTTCTTC. It codes for CAKRGVGNEQFF.

This clone turned up a few times. The gene calls are TRBV27 and TRBJ2-7; 11 nucleotides align to TRBD2. V lost 6 bases, J lost 3 bases, and 7 bases stayed unmatched. Per the germline V gene, CDR1 is MNHEY and CDR2 is SMNVEV (reference sequence). The CDR3 consists of 15 residues. The CDR3 reads CASRDRLAGIYEQYF. As DNA, the CDR3 is TGTGCCAGCAGAGACCGACTAGCGGGGATCTACGAGCAGTACTTC.

The genes are TRBV2 and TRBJ1-1; 12 nucleotides line up with TRBD1. V shed 7 bases and J 5 bases; nucleotides not matched to a gene: 11. In germline, CDR1 is SNHLY, CDR2 FYNNEI. CDR3 length equals 16 residues. CDR3 protein: CASTTGTGGAETEAFF. The DNA of the CDR3 is TGTGCCAGCACCACGGGGACAGGGGGCGCGGAAACTGAAGCTTTCTTT.